Each of the 16 T cell receptor beta chains below was sequenced from the same sample in a study of post-analysis software for immune sequencing data. General study results and limits: Roughly five TRBV segments occurring more often in patients than controls included TRBV5-6, TRBV5-1 and TRBV20-1.

Their cognate antigens are unknown. Unique molecular identifiers tagged the TCR beta cDNA libraries. TCRdb analysed the PCR reads with MiXCR anew, one entry per CDR3 protein. This table has 350,000 to 500,000 distinct CDR3 sequences, roughly 38% appearing once. The sequenced sample was blood. These TCRs come from a girl under 10 years old with multiple sclerosis.

This clonotype turned up a few times. The DNA of the CDR3 is TGTGCCATCAGTGTGCTGGCTAGAGGAGGGAATGAGCAGTTCTTC. Translation gives CAISVLARGGNEQFF. The rearrangement uses TRBV10-3 and TRBJ2-1; a possible D gene is TRBD2 (6 bases). Trimming shortened V by 4 bases and J by 7 bases, and 17 bases separated the two germline ends. There are 15 residues in the CDR3. From germline, CDR1 is ENHRY and CDR2 SYGVKD.

The V gene is TRBV28, the J gene TRBJ2-2, with TRBD2 identical over 10 bases. The V segment lost 0 bases and the J segment 7 bases; nucleotides outside the gene matches: 2. This CDR3 has 15 amino acids. Germline V gene sequence: CDR1 MDHEN, CDR2 SYDVKM. CDR3 sequence reads: CASSLWASGSGELFF. The CDR3 DNA sequence: TGTGCCAGCAGTTTATGGGCTAGCGGGAGCGGGGAGCTGTTTTTT. The full variable domain, its missing parts supplied by reference TRBV28 and TRBJ2-2, is DVKVTQSSRYLVKRTGEKVFLECVQDMDHENMFWYRQDPGLGLRLIYFSYDVKMKEKGDIPEGYSVSREKKERFSLILESASTNQTSMYLCASSLWASGSGELFFGEGSRLTVL.

V is TRBV10-3 and J is TRBJ2-2; D may be TRBD1 or TRBD2 (5 bases each). V was clipped by 6 bases and J by 4 bases, with 9 bases between them. This CDR3 contains 13 residues. CDR1 and CDR2 from the germline V gene are ENHRY and SYGVKD. The CDR3 region has the DNA TGTGCCATCAGGGGTGGGACCACCGGGGAGCTGTTTTTT. Protein sequence: CAIRGGTTGELFF.

The rearrangement uses TRBV27 and TRBJ1-2; 7 nucleotides agree with TRBD1. The CDR3 covers 17 residues. CDR1 is MNHEY and CDR2 is SMNVEV in the germline V gene (reference sequence). V was clipped by 5 bases and J by 6 bases; unmatched bases: 18. CDR3 nucleotide sequence: TGTGCCAGCAGTCCCCTTAGATTGGACAGGAACCAAAATGGCTACACCTTC. Its protein is CASSPLRLDRNQNGYTF.

By share, this clonotype counts as medium-sized. This rearrangement joins TRBV4-3 to TRBJ2-5; D is possibly TRBD2 (6 bases). Germline V CDR1 and CDR2: LGHNA, YSLEER. CDR3 length: 14 residues. Trimming took 2 bases from V and 2 from J, leaving 9 bases between them. The CDR3 reads CASSQTGRQETQYF. The CDR3 nucleotides read TGCGCCAGCAGCCAAACCGGGAGACAAGAGACCCAGTACTTC.

The chain combines TRBV7-2 with TRBJ2-7; D call uncertain. From germline, CDR1 is SGHTA and CDR2 FQGNSA. The CDR3 totals 12 residues. Trimming shortened V by 3 bases and J by 1 base, and 4 bases separated the two germline ends. In nucleotides, the CDR3 is TGTGCCAGCAGCTTTGCATCCTACGAGCAGTACTTC. Translated, it gives CASSFASYEQYF. Based on the CDR3 plus reference TRBV7-2 and TRBJ2-7, the full variable domain is GAGVSQSPSNKVTEKGKDVELRCDPISGHTALYWYRQSLGQGLEFLIYFQGNSAPDKSGLPSDRFSAERTGGSVSTLTIQRTQQEDSAVYLCASSFASYEQYFGPGTRLTVT.

This clonotype has only a few counts. This chain uses TRBV5-5 with TRBJ2-5; 13 nucleotides line up with TRBD2. CDR1 SGHKS and CDR2 YYEKEE come from the germline V gene (reference sequence). There are 14 residues in the CDR3. V trimming: 4 bases; J trimming: 5 bases; junction bases outside the gene matches: 2. CDR3 nucleotide sequence: TGTGCCAGCAGCCAACTAGCGGGGGGGGAGACCCAGTACTTC. It yields the protein CASSQLAGGETQYF.

The chain recombines TRBV19 with TRBJ2-7, with D tentatively TRBD2 (5 bases). The J call is doubtful: the DNA matches TRBJ2-5 better. The CDR3 is made up of 14 amino acids. From germline, CDR1 is LNHDA and CDR2 SQIVND (reference sequence). For the CDR3, the DNA is TGTGCCAGTAGTTCCTCGGGGTTGCGAGAGACCCAGTACTTC. This gives the protein CASSSSGLRETQYF.

The sample holds a few counts of this clonotype. The chain is built from TRBV4-1 and TRBJ2-3; 8 bases match TRBD2. Germline CDR1 MGHRA, CDR2 YSYEKL. V shed 0 bases, J shed 1 base, and the junction held 3 bases outside the gene matches. This CDR3 has 16 residues. CDR3 loop: CASSQDGLAGTDTQYF. CDR3 DNA: TGCGCCAGCAGCCAAGACGGACTAGCTGGCACAGATACGCAGTATTTT.

The CDR3 bases are TGCAGTGCTAGAGTGGAGGGGGCGATCGGTGGCTACACCTTC. Translating gives CSARVEGAIGGYTF. The V gene is TRBV20-1, the J gene TRBJ1-2; 7 nucleotides match TRBD1. With V trimmed by 1 base and J by 7 bases, 9 bases remained unmatched. Germline CDR1 and CDR2: DFQATT and SNEGSKA (reference sequence). This CDR3 contains 14 residues.

The chain recombines TRBV7-9 with TRBJ2-1, with unresolved D. Trimming removed 8 bases at V and 9 bases at J, with 8 bases between. The V gene's germline CDR1 is SEHNR and CDR2 FQNEAQ (reference sequence). CDR3 length: 10 residues. The CDR3 is CASAVREQFF. The CDR3 bases are TGTGCCAGCGCGGTGCGTGAGCAGTTCTTC.

Concerning this clonotype itself: At one end, the junction sequence differs from germline, possibly due to a read error. The chain links TRBV7-9 to TRBJ2-5, with TRBD2 as a possible D gene (6 bases). Per the germline V gene, CDR1 is SEHNR and CDR2 is FQNEAQ (reference sequence). The CDR3 has 14 residues. CDR3 bases: TGTGCCAGCAACTTAGCGGAGTTTCAAGAGACCCAGTACTTC. Translation: CASNLAEFQETQYF. Using reference TRBV7-9 and TRBJ2-5 for the parts outside the CDR3, the full variable domain is DTGVSQNPRHKITKRGQNVTFRCDPISEHNRLYWYRQTLGQGPEFLTYFQNEAQLEKSRLLSDRFSAERPKGSFSTLEIQRTEQGDSAMYLCASNLAEFQETQYFGPGTRLLVL.

J is TRBJ2-7 and V is TRBV10-3, with TRBD2 matching 7 bases. The germline V gene has CDR1 ENHRY and CDR2 SYGVKD. This CDR3 has 12 residues. The junction had 2 bases not matched to a gene; V was cut back by 6 bases and J by 3 bases. In DNA, the CDR3 is TGTGCCATCAGGTCGGGGGGCTACGAGCAGTACTTC. Residues: CAIRSGGYEQYF.

The chain joins TRBV20-1 to TRBJ2-1; 9 bases agree with TRBD1. In germline, CDR1 is DFQATT, CDR2 SNEGSKA (reference sequence). The CDR3 contains 15 residues. V shed 3 bases and J 4 bases; nucleotides not matched to a gene: 7. DNA of the CDR3: TGCAGTGCTAGGGAGACAGGGGGAAGGTACAATGAGCAGTTCTTC. Encoded protein: CSARETGGRYNEQFF.

The genes are TRBV7-6 and TRBJ2-7; D may be TRBD1 (6 bases). CDR1 is SGHVS, CDR2 FNYEAQ, per germline. The CDR3 spans 14 residues. Between the trimmed V and J ends, which lost 4 bases and 0 bases, there was a span of 10 bases. The DNA for the CDR3 is TGTGCCAGCAGCTCGAACAGGGCCTCCTACGAGCAGTACTTC. Translating gives CASSSNRASYEQYF.

The V gene is TRBV7-6, the J gene TRBJ2-5; D uncertain. Germline V gene data show CDR1 as SGHVS and CDR2 as FNYEAQ. Trimming removed 1 base at V and 4 bases at J, with 7 bases between. This CDR3 is 13 amino acids long. The CDR3 DNA is TGTGCCAGCAGCTTAGAATGGGTAGAGACCCAGTACTTC. It yields the protein CASSLEWVETQYF.